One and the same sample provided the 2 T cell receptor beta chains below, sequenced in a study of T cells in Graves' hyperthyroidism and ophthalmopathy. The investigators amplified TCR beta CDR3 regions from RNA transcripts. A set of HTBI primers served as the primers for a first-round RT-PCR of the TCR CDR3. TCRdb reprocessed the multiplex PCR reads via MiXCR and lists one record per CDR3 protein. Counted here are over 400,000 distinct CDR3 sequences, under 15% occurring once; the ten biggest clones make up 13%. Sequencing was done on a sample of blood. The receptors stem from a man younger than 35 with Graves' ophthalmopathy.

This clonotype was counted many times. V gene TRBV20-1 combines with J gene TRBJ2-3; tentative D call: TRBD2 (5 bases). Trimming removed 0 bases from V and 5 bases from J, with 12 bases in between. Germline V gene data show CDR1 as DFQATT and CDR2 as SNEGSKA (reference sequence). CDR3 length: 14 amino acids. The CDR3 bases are TGCAGTGCTAGAGATCCTATAGGGAGAGATACGCAGTATTTT. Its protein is CSARDPIGRDTQYF.

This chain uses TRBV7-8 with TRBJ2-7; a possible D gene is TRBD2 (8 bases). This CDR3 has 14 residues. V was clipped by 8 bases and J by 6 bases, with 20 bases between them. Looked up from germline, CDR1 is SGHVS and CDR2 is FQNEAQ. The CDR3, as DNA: TGTGCCAGCTCGGCCCGGGAGGGGGCGACCGAGCAGTACTTC. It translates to CASSAREGATEQYF.